These 2 T cell receptor beta chains were all obtained from the same sample, sequenced in a study of shared clonotypes between healthy human individuals. Clones were read by immunoSEQ multiplex PCR, and TCRdb kept only the in-frame ones, dropping some. The data show around 550,000 clones, 90% to 95% seen once. CD45RO-negative, CCR7-positively selected cells formed the naive CD8 fraction, excluding terminally differentiated effector memory CD45RA+ cells. The sequencing sample was made of naive CD8+ T cells sorted from blood. These TCRs come from a woman in her 30s in good health.

Regarding this clone: At one boundary the junction diverges from the germline segment, which might be a read error. V usage is TRBV18 and J usage is TRBJ2-7; D may be TRBD1 or TRBD2 (5 bases each). The CDR3 is 13 amino acids. Germline CDR1 KGHSH, CDR2 LQKENI. The CDR3 is CASSPPEGLEQYF. Here the CDR3 DNA reads TGTGCCAGTTCACCACCTGAGGGGCTCGAGCAGTACTTC.

The chain is built from TRBV27 and TRBJ2-1, with 10 bases lining up with TRBD2. Germline CDR1 MNHEY, CDR2 SMNVEV (reference sequence). J gave up 4 bases and V 6 bases, and 3 bases lay outside the gene matches. This CDR3 spans 14 amino acids. CDR3 in DNA: TGTGCCAGCAGAGTAGCGGGAGGTTACAATGAGCAGTTCTTC. Protein sequence: CASRVAGGYNEQFF.